A selection of T cell receptor beta chains follows, all from one sample in a study of T cells in Graves' hyperthyroidism and ophthalmopathy. One entry per CDR3 protein, called by TCRdb with MiXCR from the multiplex PCR reads. The sample consists of about 250,000 distinct CDR3 sequences, approximately 24% of them appearing once. The sequenced sample was blood. The receptors come from a woman aged 40-49 years with Graves' ophthalmopathy. Both conserved end residues are part of each CDR3. Rows may omit the clone size; those that give it use once, few, many or a size class.

J gene | clone size | V gene | CDR3 length | CDR3 protein
TRBJ1-1 | many | TRBV7-2 | 13 | CASSLRDGTEAFF
TRBJ1-1 | many | TRBV3-1 | 16 | CASSQAPGQGNTEAFF
TRBJ1-2 | many | TRBV28 | 13 | CASSLSVGYGYTF
TRBJ2-2 | . | TRBV29-1 | 14 | CSVAPRGGTGELFF
TRBJ1-1 | many | TRBV4-1 | 12 | CASSRIGTEAFF
TRBJ2-7 | many | TRBV11-2 | 17 | CASSPGHRFESSYEQYF
TRBJ1-5 | many | TRBV6-2/TRBV6-3 | 14 | CASRQDLSNQPQHF
TRBJ1-2 | many | TRBV19 | 13 | CASRRRGNYGYTF
TRBJ2-7 | many | TRBV20-1 | 12 | CSALRGLDEQYF
. | . | TRBV6-1 | 14 | CASQGRVSSYEQFF
TRBJ2-2 | many | TRBV4-2 | 14 | CASSRPGQTGELFF
TRBJ1-3 | many | TRBV20-1 | 18 | CSALGRRDRPFSGNTIYF
TRBJ2-7 | many | TRBV20-1 | 15 | CSARVLRGDSYEQYF
TRBJ1-1 | . | TRBV12-3/TRBV12-4 | 16 | CASSLVRTGGSTEAFF
TRBJ2-7 | . | TRBV4-1 | 15 | CASSQPRDGAYEQYF
TRBJ2-7 | many | TRBV7-8 | 15 | CASRKWTSSDYEQYF
TRBJ1-1 | few | TRBV6-1 | 15 | CASSEPGHPNTEAFF
TRBJ2-2 | . | TRBV6-5 | 16 | CASSYWGRLNTGELFF
TRBJ1-1 | many | TRBV4-1 | 17 | CASSQDSWTGPNTEAFF
TRBJ1-1 | many | TRBV27 | 16 | CATRKLSGGGNTEAFF
TRBJ1-2 | . | TRBV12-3/TRBV12-4 | 14 | CASSPHGGPYGYTF
TRBJ2-7 | many | TRBV12-5 | 15 | CASGPPGGSIYEQYF
TRBJ1-1 | . | TRBV6-1 | 14 | CASERDRVIGEAFF
TRBJ2-2 | many | TRBV2 | 12 | CASRSGSGELFF
TRBJ1-5 | many | TRBV28 | 14 | CASRDIHSNQPQHF
TRBJ1-2 | many | TRBV5-1 | 16 | CASSDSGQGARYGYTF
TRBJ2-7 | many | TRBV9 | 15 | CASSVAVSETYEQYF
TRBJ2-5 | once | TRBV6-1 | 14 | CASSESGGQETQYF
TRBJ2-7 | many | TRBV20-1 | 15 | CSATRTLAASEEQYF
TRBJ2-2 | many | TRBV28 | 14 | CASSKTGFTGELFF
TRBJ1-5 | . | TRBV4-2 | 17 | CASSQSWGGIDRQPQHF
TRBJ2-7 | . | TRBV20-1 | 11 | CSGSHSYEQSF
TRBJ1-3 | many | TRBV11-2 | 15 | CASSLLGGRGNTIYF
TRBJ2-2 | many | TRBV7-2 | 14 | CASSILTFTGELFF
TRBJ1-3 | . | TRBV12-3/TRBV12-4 | 14 | CASSTGSTGNTIYF
TRBJ2-7 | many | TRBV5-1 | 19 | CASSGHGTSGRAGLAEQYF
TRBJ2-5 | . | TRBV30 | 12 | CAWSPYAETQYF
TRBJ1-1 | . | TRBV12-3/TRBV12-4 | 14 | CASSLFGRVAEAFF
TRBJ1-2 | many | TRBV6-5 | 13 | CASSSSEYYGYTF
TRBJ2-7 | many | TRBV7-8 | 15 | CASSLPGGRAYEQYF
TRBJ2-6 | many | TRBV15 | 15 | CATSKAGFEANVLTF
TRBJ2-4 | many | TRBV28 | 17 | CASSLGTSGGAKNIQYF
TRBJ2-7 | many | TRBV10-3 | 11 | CAISEESEQYF
TRBJ1-5 | many | TRBV27 | 14 | CASSPTGGHQPQHF
TRBJ1-2 | . | TRBV6-1 | 13 | CASSRRQDDGYTF